This TCR beta chain was sequenced for a study of cytomegalovirus exposure and HLA in healthy donors. With 60 Vbeta and 13 Jbeta primers, the PCR was carried out. The protocol was immunoSEQ multiplex PCR, while the TCRdb copy is restricted to in-frame clones and leaves out a portion. The data hold approximately 100,000 clones, with 55% to 75% observed a single time. This CDR3 is 14 amino acids long. CDR1 and CDR2 from the germline V gene are MNHEY and SMNVEV (reference sequence). V lost 6 bases, J lost 0 bases, and 9 bases lay in between. The gene calls are TRBV27 and TRBJ1-3, with D unresolved. Sequenced input: PBMCs. The clonotype originates from a man between 60 and 75 years old in good health and CMV-seronegative. As DNA, the CDR3 is TGTGCCAGCAGAACCGGGAGCTCTGGAAACACCATATATTTT. Its translation: CASRTGSSGNTIYF.